This TCR beta chain was sequenced in a study of blood T cell repertoires in COVID-19. For the study at large: Whether acute or convalescent, the COVID-19 samples came from the United States, Italy and Spain. T cells, B-cell-depleted T cells, or PBMCs provided the cDNA or gDNA that served as material.

Per the authors' pipeline: The authors estimated nucleated cell counts from reference gene primer amplification. Sequenced by immunoSEQ multiplex PCR; TCRdb stores in-frame clones only, minus some. The DNA gave D and trimming, while V, J and clone size come from that table. The table records about 45,000 clones, roughly nine tenths of them present only once. The V gene end was trimmed by 3 bases and the J gene end by 4 bases; junction bases not matched to a gene: 13. The germline V gene encodes CDR1 SNHLY and CDR2 FYNNEI. There are 17 residues in the CDR3. The receptor's source is a human donor in a cohort sampled during active COVID-19. The J gene is TRBJ2-7, the V gene TRBV2, with TRBD2 matching over 9 bases. The material sequenced was peripheral blood. Here the CDR3 reads CASSDYRGLAGRYEQYF. In DNA form, the CDR3 reads TGTGCCAGCAGTGACTATCGGGGCCTAGCGGGGAGGTACGAGCAGTACTTC.